These T cell receptor beta chains were read from a single sample in a study of preoperative IRX-2 immunotherapy in early breast cancer. Some clones are missing from TCRdb's copy, which holds only in-frame ones; the method was immunoSEQ multiplex PCR. This table has more than 30,000 clones, nearly 90% appearing once. The specimen comprised tumor tissue, sampled after IRX-2 immunotherapy. The origin of the receptors is a human donor with breast cancer. The CDR3 runs from the conserved cysteine through the conserved F or W. The D gene is left open where the match is weak. Where a row states a size, it is once, few, many or the class of an expanded clone; other rows omit it.

j_call | clone_size | v_call | d_call | cdr3_length | cdr3_aa | cdr3_nt
TRBJ2-3 | . | TRBV28 | . | 23 | CASSSPAGTGGLLAGGSTDTQYF | TGTGCCAGCAGTTCCCCCGCCGGGACAGGGGGCTTACTAGCGGGGGGTAGTACAGATACGCAGTATTTT
TRBJ1-1 | . | TRBV6-8 | . | 14 | CASREGGLNTEAFF | TGTGCCAGCAGGGAGGGGGGCCTGAACACTGAAGCTTTCTTT
TRBJ1-2 | . | TRBV6-8 | TRBD1 | 13 | CASTRDRAGGYTF | TGTGCCAGCACCAGAGACAGGGCGGGAGGCTACACCTTC
TRBJ2-2 | few | TRBV6-8 | . | 13 | CASSYRVAGELFF | TGTGCCAGCAGCTACAGGGTAGCCGGGGAGCTGTTTTTT
TRBJ2-2 | . | TRBV6-8 | TRBD1 | 14 | CASKRDRGAGELFF | TGTGCCAGCAAGAGGGACAGGGGGGCTGGGGAGCTGTTTTTT
TRBJ2-5 | once | TRBV11-3 | . | 15 | CASSWGGGSLSPQYF | TGTGCCAGCAGCTGGGGTGGGGGGTCTTTAAGTCCCCAGTACTTC
TRBJ2-2 | . | TRBV6-7 | . | 11 | CASSSTGELFF | TGTGCCAGCAGTTCTACCGGGGAGCTGTTTTTT
TRBJ1-1 | once | TRBV6-8 | TRBD1 | 14 | CASSRQGMHTEAFF | TGTGCCAGCAGTCGACAGGGTATGCACACTGAAGCTTTCTTT
TRBJ2-3 | . | TRBV19 | TRBD2 | 13 | CASSLGLAHPQYF | TGTGCCAGTAGCCTCGGACTAGCTCACCCGCAGTATTTT
TRBJ2-2 | . | TRBV14 | . | 19 | CASSQERIGGWTNTGELFF | TGTGCCAGCAGCCAAGAGAGGATAGGCGGCTGGACGAACACCGGGGAGCTGTTTTTT
TRBJ2-3 | . | TRBV19 | . | 15 | CASSGYRERTDTQYF | TGTGCCAGTAGTGGGTATCGGGAGCGCACAGATACGCAGTATTTT
TRBJ2-3 | . | TRBV11-3 | TRBD2 | 18 | CASSSTSGGFSSTDTQYF | TGTGCCAGCAGCTCGACTAGCGGGGGGTTTTCTAGCACAGATACGCAGTATTTT
TRBJ2-3 | . | TRBV6-8 | . | 13 | CASSGALTDTQYF | TGTGCCAGCAGTGGGGCTCTCACAGATACGCAGTATTTT
TRBJ1-1 | . | TRBV6-7 | . | 15 | CASNNNGRLNTEAFF | TGTGCCAGCAATAACAACGGACGCCTGAACACTGAAGCTTTCTTT
TRBJ1-5 | . | TRBV19 | TRBD1 | 16 | CASSIRTGKGNQPQHF | TGTGCCAGTAGTATCCGGACAGGGAAGGGCAATCAGCCCCAGCATTTT
TRBJ1-5 | . | TRBV7-2 | . | 13 | CASSAHRNQPQHF | TGTGCCAGCAGCGCACACAGAAATCAGCCCCAGCATTTT